The text below deals with one TCR beta chain. As yet, its antigen is unknown. These data are taken from a study of T cell repertoires in cytomegalovirus infection. Via MiXCR, TCRdb re-called the reads, giving one row per CDR3 protein. The sample yields 800,000 to 950,000 distinct CDR3 sequences, over 25% seen once. The V gene end was trimmed by 1 base and the J gene end by 0 bases; junction bases not matched to a gene: 4. Germline-derived CDR1 and CDR2 are MNHEY and SMNVEV (reference sequence). CDR3 size: 17 residues. Findings and caveats of the study: Summed public TCR beta family frequency identified CMV carriers bearing the relevant HLA.

Sequences were derived from cultured CD8+ T cells from PBMCs, sampled from culture after CMV antigen stimulation. The chain uses TRBV27 and TRBJ2-2, with TRBD2 identical over 8 bases. The origin of this receptor is a human donor in good health (CMV status not recorded). Some clones in this sample may be carry-over from other donors' samples. The CDR3 nucleotides are TGTGCCAGCAGTTTATTTGCGGGGGGCCCGAACACCGGGGAGCTGTTTTTT. This gives the protein CASSLFAGGPNTGELFF.